This paragraph reports one TCR beta chain. This entry belongs to a study of blood T cell repertoires in COVID-19. For the study at large: The United States, Italy and Spain provided the acute and convalescent COVID-19 samples.

As originally analysed: Nucleated cell counts were estimated from reference gene primer amplification. Profiling relied on immunoSEQ multiplex PCR, and the TCRdb table lists in-frame clones only, not all of them. Clonal size and the V and J genes are those of that table, whereas D and trimming came from the DNA. The sample records 150,000 to 200,000 clones, roughly three quarters being singletons. The length of the CDR3 is 16 residues. The V gene lost 5 bases and the J gene lost 0 bases, with 15 bases spanning the gap. Germline lookup yields CDR1 SEHNR and CDR2 FQNEAQ (reference sequence). The participants were between about 18 and 89 years old and came from about two dozen US areas. Participants had their cohort set by participant-reported clinical history.

J is TRBJ2-3 and V is TRBV7-9; D gene unclear. The sequenced sample consisted of PBMCs or T cells enriched from blood (not recorded which). The sequence was collected from a woman aged 50 to 60 with acute COVID-19. The CDR3 protein is CASSQSVYTSTDTQYF. In DNA form, the CDR3 reads TGTGCCAGCAGCCAAAGCGTGTATACTAGCACAGATACGCAGTATTTT.